Sequencing of this T cell receptor beta chain was carried out in a study of T cells in Graves' hyperthyroidism and ophthalmopathy. A remark on this clonotype: Its antigen is as yet unknown.

From RNA transcripts, TCR beta CDR3 regions were amplified. HTBI primers drove first-round RT-PCR of the TCR CDR3. TCRdb re-analysed the multiplex PCR reads in MiXCR, keeping a single row per CDR3 protein. The table includes around 520,000 distinct CDR3 sequences, 14% detected once. Findings and caveats of the study: The model identified upcoming ophthalmopathy a median 6.5 months ahead of onset. In simple terms, a model built on 13 V-J features told ophthalmopathy apart from stable hyperthyroidism.

The CDR3 is 15 residues long. Germline V gene data show CDR1 as MGHRA and CDR2 as YSYEKL. V was clipped by 6 bases and J by 0 bases, with 14 bases between them. Among the patients, aged 18 to 65, hyperthyroidism was newly diagnosed and had lasted under 2 months. It was uncontrolled infection, other autoimmune disease, pregnancy or lactation that excluded patients. The TCR sequence derives from a woman aged 40 to 50 with Graves' hyperthyroidism. This rearrangement joins TRBV4-1 to TRBJ1-1, with D perhaps TRBD1 (6 bases). Sequenced: blood. The CDR3 here is CASRAGQSMNTEAFF. The CDR3 coding sequence is TGCGCCAGCAGGGCTGGACAGTCCATGAACACTGAAGCTTTCTTT.